The 11 T cell receptor beta chains below were found in one sample sequenced in a study of T cells after yellow fever vaccination. Each CDR3 protein is one row after TCRdb ran MiXCR on the 5' RACE reads. The sample has 300,000 to 350,000 distinct CDR3 sequences, around a tenth seen once. The sequencing here drew on CD4+ T cells sorted from PBMCs, taken 45 days after the yellow fever booster vaccination. The receptors come from a man aged 18 to 29 who received the YFV17D yellow fever vaccine.

This chain connects TRBV2 to TRBJ2-1; TRBD2 matches 11 bases. Germline assignment: CDR1 SNHLY and CDR2 FYNNEI. This CDR3 has 16 amino acids. Trimming cost V 4 bases and J 4 bases; bases outside gene matches: 6. The CDR3 nucleotides read TGTGCCAGCAGTGTCTTAGCGGGGGGGCTATACAATGAGCAGTTCTTC. Its protein is CASSVLAGGLYNEQFF.

This clonotype was seen only a few times. V usage is TRBV6-1 and J usage is TRBJ2-3; D perhaps matches TRBD1 (5 bases). The germline V gene encodes CDR1 MNHNS and CDR2 SASEGT. V was clipped by 2 bases and J by 1 base, with 7 bases between them. This CDR3 comprises 14 residues. The CDR3 DNA is TGTGCCAGCAGTGAACGACAGCGCACAGATACGCAGTATTTT. This sequence encodes CASSERQRTDTQYF.

This clonotype was seen many times. The chain is built from TRBV5-1 and TRBJ2-3; either TRBD1 or TRBD2 may fit D (5 bases each). CDR3 length: 16 amino acids. Germline V lookup: CDR1 SGHRS, CDR2 YFSETQ. Trimming left V 4 bases short and J 0 bases short, with 15 bases between. CDR3 nucleotide sequence: TGCGCCAGCAGCGCCTGGGGACGGTCTAGCACAGATACGCAGTATTTT. It encodes CASSAWGRSSTDTQYF.

This sequence joins TRBV5-1 and TRBJ1-1; D is possibly TRBD1 (6 bases). V lost 0 bases to trimming and J lost 4 bases, with 16 bases between them. This CDR3 comprises 16 residues. The V gene's germline CDR1 is SGHRS and CDR2 YFSETQ. The CDR3 DNA sequence: TGCGCCAGCAGCTTGGGAATGGGGGGGGCAGGCACTGAAGCTTTCTTT. This gives the protein CASSLGMGGAGTEAFF.

The rearrangement links TRBV6-5 to TRBJ2-5, with 7 bases that match TRBD1. V dropped 8 bases and J dropped 5; count of bases not matched to a gene: 14. The germline V gene encodes CDR1 MNHEY and CDR2 SVGAGI. The CDR3 runs 15 residues. This CDR3 reads CASARRQGFAETQYF. DNA of the CDR3: TGTGCCAGCGCACGGCGACAGGGTTTCGCGGAGACCCAGTACTTC.

V gene TRBV12-2 combines with J gene TRBJ1-5; the listed D gene, TRBD1, was not tested against the DNA. TRBV12-2 is a listed pseudogene. The CDR3 loop spans 15 amino acids. As DNA, the CDR3 is TGTGCAAGTCGCCGGACAGGTGAATTGCGGCAGCCCCAGCATTTT. This gives the protein CASRRTGELRQPQHF.

This clonotype was seen many times. This chain uses TRBV4-1 with TRBJ1-5; 11 nucleotides match TRBD1. V was clipped by 5 bases and J by 4 bases; unmatched bases: 10. The CDR3 is 17 amino acids. Germline V gene sequence: CDR1 MGHRA, CDR2 YSYEKL. The CDR3 region has the DNA TGCGCCAGCAGCTCTCGGGGCAGGGACAGGGGGAATCAGCCCCAGCATTTT. It yields the protein CASSSRGRDRGNQPQHF.

The chain employs TRBV10-1 and TRBJ2-3, with 8 bases aligning to TRBD2. The CDR3 has 16 amino acids. Germline CDR1 WNHNN, CDR2 SYGVQD (reference sequence). V lost 0 bases, J lost 2 bases, and 4 bases stayed unmatched. CDR3 coding DNA: TGCGCCAGCAGTGAGTCTAGGCGGGGGGTCACAGATACGCAGTATTTT. The encoded protein is CASSESRRGVTDTQYF.

The chain couples TRBV4-1 to TRBJ1-1; no clear D gene. Looked up from germline, CDR1 is MGHRA and CDR2 is YSYEKL. This CDR3 comprises 15 residues. Trimming pared 0 bases from V and 1 base from J, leaving 9 bases between. CDR3 residues: CASSQEGTGNTEAFF. CDR3 DNA sequence: TGCGCCAGCAGCCAAGAAGGAACGGGGAACACTGAAGCTTTCTTT.

This clonotype was detected only a few times. V is TRBV5-1 and J is TRBJ2-7; D might be TRBD2 (6 bases). The CDR3 extends over 14 amino acids. V lost 1 base and J 6 bases, leaving 14 bases between the germline ends. In germline, CDR1 is SGHRS, CDR2 YFSETQ. The CDR3 nucleotides are TGCGCCAGCAGCTTGTACGGCGGGGCACGCGAGCAGTACGTC. This codes for CASSLYGGAREQYV.

This clonotype was counted many times. The gene calls are TRBV28 and TRBJ2-5; D not certain. The ends were cut back, 3 bases at V and 8 bases at J, with 10 bases in the middle. The CDR3 consists of 12 residues. From germline, CDR1 is MDHEN and CDR2 SYDVKM. As DNA, the CDR3 is TGTGCCAGCAGTTTGGGTCCAGGTACCCAGTACTTC. It translates to CASSLGPGTQYF.